These T cell receptor beta chains were read from a single sample in a study of T cells in Graves' hyperthyroidism and ophthalmopathy. TCRdb redid the calling of the multiplex PCR reads with MiXCR, one entry per CDR3 protein. The sample lists around 580,000 distinct CDR3 sequences, approximately 15% seen once, with 15% to 20% in the top ten. Specimen: blood. These receptors all stem from a woman aged 18-29 years with Graves' hyperthyroidism. CDR3s include the opening cysteine and the closing phenylalanine or tryptophan.

v_gene,j_gene,CDR3aa
TRBV7-2,TRBJ2-5,CASSLVASGGRETQYF
TRBV29-1,TRBJ2-5,CSINHRGQETQYF
TRBV5-5,TRBJ1-2,CASSKEVYGYTF
TRBV6-1,TRBJ2-7,CASSVAQGRQYF
TRBV28,TRBJ1-2,CASSLGQAYNYGYTF
TRBV20-1,TRBJ1-2,CSASPGPYGYTF
TRBV10-3,TRBJ2-7,CAISESSSYEQYF
TRBV12-3/TRBV12-4,TRBJ2-6,CASSLRGLSGANVLTF
TRBV12-3/TRBV12-4,TRBJ2-7,CASSRDSTYEQYF
TRBV6-2/TRBV6-3,TRBJ1-1,CASSYMRLPEAFF
TRBV10-2,TRBJ1-5,CASSEWSGAGYQPQHF